This is a list of T cell receptor beta chains from one sample in a study of molecular identifiers for immune sequencing clone quantification. TCRdb fed the PCR reads into MiXCR, producing one record per CDR3 protein. The data show under 600,000 distinct CDR3 sequences, about a fifth seen once. Sequenced material: naive CD8+ T cells from blood, with Jurkat cell RNA spiked in. These receptors were obtained from a human donor in good health. Some libraries in this study had Jurkat cell RNA spiked in. CDR3s include the opening cysteine and the closing phenylalanine or tryptophan. The D gene is left open where the match is weak. Clone size, where shown, is once, few, many, or a class for clones that have expanded.

size,V,J,D,CDR3,DNA
few,TRBV5-6,TRBJ2-7,.,CASRIQAAYEQYF,TGTGCCAGCAGGATACAGGCGGCCTACGAGCAGTACTTC
.,TRBV20-1,TRBJ1-6,TRBD1,CSAKTGGYNSPLHF,TGCAGTGCAAAGACAGGGGGCTATAATTCACCCCTCCACTTT
.,TRBV4-1,TRBJ2-1,TRBD2,CASSQVVSGQYNEQFF,TGCGCCAGCAGCCAAGTGGTTAGCGGGCAATACAATGAGCAGTTCTTC
few,TRBV15,TRBJ2-6,.,CATSRDQLYGGQGDLPGANVLTF,TGTGCCACCAGCAGAGATCAGTTGTACGGTGGGCAGGGAGATCTTCCGGGGGCCAACGTCCTGACTTTC
.,TRBV29-1,TRBJ2-1,TRBD2,CSADGVSGMSQFF,TGCAGCGCAGATGGGGTTAGCGGGATGAGTCAGTTCTTC
many,TRBV19,TRBJ1-5,.,CASSDSPGSNQPQHF,TGTGCCAGTAGCGACTCTCCAGGGAGCAATCAGCCCCAGCATTTT
few,TRBV4-1,TRBJ1-5,.,CASSQVGGGVDQPQHF,TGCGCCAGCAGCCAAGTAGGAGGTGGGGTCGATCAGCCCCAGCATTTT
.,TRBV24-1,TRBJ2-2,TRBD2,CATSDLMGLAGAPTGELFF,TGTGCCACCAGTGATTTGATGGGGCTAGCGGGAGCCCCCACCGGGGAGCTGTTTTTT
.,TRBV5-1,TRBJ2-7,.,CASSLEIDYEQYF,TGCGCCAGCAGCTTGGAAATCGACTACGAGCAGTACTTC
.,TRBV11-3,TRBJ2-1,TRBD2,CASSDSSGSPSRTSYNEQFF,TGTGCCAGCAGCGACTCTAGCGGGAGTCCTTCGCGTACCTCCTACAATGAGCAGTTCTTC
many,TRBV7-6,TRBJ2-7,TRBD2,CASSFGSVSGSYEQYF,TGTGCCAGCAGCTTCGGAAGTGTTAGCGGGAGTTACGAGCAGTACTTC
many,TRBV13,TRBJ1-5,.,CASSLERGQPQHF,TGTGCCAGCAGCCTGGAGCGGGGTCAGCCCCAGCATTTT
.,TRBV4-3,TRBJ2-7,TRBD2,CASSQVGFAGGSEQYF,TGCGCCAGCAGCCAAGTTGGTTTCGCGGGGGGATCCGAGCAGTACTTC
.,TRBV12-3/TRBV12-4,TRBJ1-2,.,CASSFNNLLF,TGTGCCAGCAGTTTTAATAACCTCCTCTTC
few,TRBV11-2,TRBJ2-1,TRBD2,CASSHPGTSVLNEQFF,TGTGCCAGCAGCCACCCCGGGACTAGCGTTTTGAATGAGCAGTTCTTC
few,TRBV9,TRBJ1-1,.,CASSVSGTEAFF,TGTGCCAGCAGCGTCTCCGGCACTGAAGCTTTCTTT
.,TRBV7-9,TRBJ1-6,.,CASRLPGRVNSPLHF,TGTGCCAGCAGGCTTCCGGGCAGGGTTAATTCACCCCTCCACTTT
.,TRBV13,TRBJ2-2,.,CAGSLRDLNTGELFF,TGTGCCGGCAGCCTACGGGACCTGAACACCGGGGAGCTGTTTTTT
many,TRBV23-1,TRBJ2-4,.,CASSPPGVVKNIQYF,TGCGCCAGCAGTCCCCCGGGGGTTGTCAAAAACATTCAGTACTTC
.,TRBV5-3,TRBJ2-1,TRBD1,CASSWAPGQEHNEQFF,TGTGCCAGCAGCTGGGCCCCGGGACAGGAACACAATGAGCAGTTCTTC
.,TRBV20-1,TRBJ2-3,.,CSARAVLTSTDTQYF,TGCAGTGCTCGGGCCGTTCTGACTAGCACAGATACGCAGTATTTT
.,TRBV3-1,TRBJ2-2,.,CASSLNGAGELFF,TGTGCCAGCAGCCTCAATGGGGCCGGGGAGCTGTTTTTT
few,TRBV20-1,TRBJ1-2,.,CSARPQGFILGYTF,TGCAGTGCTAGGCCCCAGGGCTTCATCCTGGGCTACACCTTC
few,TRBV27,TRBJ1-1,TRBD1,CASSVGTGVTEAFF,TGTGCCAGCAGTGTCGGGACAGGGGTTACTGAAGCTTTCTTT
many,TRBV7-8,TRBJ2-5,TRBD2,CASSLTPVSGGTQETQYF,TGTGCCAGCAGCTTAACACCCGTAAGCGGGGGTACCCAAGAGACCCAGTACTTC
.,TRBV28,TRBJ1-1,.,CASSLGQWDTEAFF,TGTGCCAGCAGTTTAGGTCAGTGGGACACTGAAGCTTTCTTT
many,TRBV2,TRBJ2-3,.,CASSVIDTSSTDTQYF,TGTGCCAGCAGTGTTATAGACACTTCTAGCACAGATACGCAGTATTTT
many,TRBV20-1,TRBJ2-7,TRBD1,CSAPPRTGFYEQYF,TGCAGTGCTCCCCCCCGGACAGGGTTCTACGAGCAGTACTTC
.,TRBV15,TRBJ2-3,TRBD2,CATSRDRYDGTTQPTDTQYF,TGTGCCACCAGCAGAGATCGCTACGATGGGACTACCCAACCCACAGATACGCAGTATTTT
many,TRBV21-1,TRBJ2-5,.,CASSKERGCPQETQYF,TGTGCCAGCAGCAAAGAACGAGGGTGCCCCCAAGAGACCCAGTACTTC
few,TRBV9,TRBJ2-5,TRBD1,CASGVRDRNQETQYF,TGTGCCAGCGGCGTACGGGACAGGAATCAAGAGACCCAGTACTTC
.,TRBV30,TRBJ2-1,.,CAWRSPNEQFF,TGTGCCTGGAGGTCCCCAAATGAGCAGTTCTTC
many,TRBV6-7,TRBJ2-3,TRBD2,CASSLGPPGLAGDGTDTQYF,TGTGCCAGCAGTCTAGGGCCTCCGGGACTAGCGGGAGATGGCACAGATACGCAGTATTTT
few,TRBV30,TRBJ2-1,.,CAWSSRAYNEQFF,TGTGCCTGGAGTTCCCGGGCGTACAATGAGCAGTTCTTC
.,TRBV4-3,TRBJ2-2,.,CASSLTATGPSGFSGELFF,TGCGCCAGCAGCCTAACCGCTACAGGCCCCTCTGGCTTCTCCGGGGAGCTGTTTTTT
.,TRBV9,TRBJ1-3,.,CASSSSGTPGTRRGSTIYF,TGTGCCAGCAGCTCAAGTGGGACTCCCGGGACAAGGCGAGGAAGCACCATATATTTT
many,TRBV13,TRBJ2-3,TRBD1,CASSWTGTGVTDTQYF,TGTGCCAGCAGCTGGACCGGGACAGGGGTCACAGATACGCAGTATTTT
many,TRBV29-1,TRBJ1-2,.,CSVEEVSTGFGYTF,TGCAGCGTTGAAGAAGTATCGACAGGTTTTGGCTACACCTTC
few,TRBV28,TRBJ1-6,.,CASSLGDGPTNSPLHF,TGTGCCAGCAGCCTAGGGGACGGCCCTACAAATTCACCCCTCCACTTT
few,TRBV4-1,TRBJ1-1,.,CASSQGTRNTEAFF,TGCGCCAGCAGCCAAGGGACAAGAAACACTGAAGCTTTCTTT
.,TRBV19,TRBJ1-2,.,CASNISGFNYGYTF,TGTGCCAGTAATATCAGCGGATTTAACTATGGCTACACCTTC
few,TRBV9,TRBJ2-7,TRBD1,CASSVGQAYSYEQYF,TGTGCCAGCAGCGTGGGACAGGCTTACTCCTACGAGCAGTACTTC
many,TRBV7-6,TRBJ2-4,TRBD2,CASSLGSGTSGPQAKNIQYF,TGTGCCAGCAGCTTAGGATCCGGGACTAGCGGGCCCCAAGCCAAAAACATTCAGTACTTC
.,TRBV4-1,TRBJ2-1,.,CASSQVGTNEQFF,TGCGCCAGCAGCCAAGTAGGAACGAATGAGCAGTTCTTC
few,TRBV7-9,TRBJ2-1,TRBD2,CASSLISGTPGEQFF,TGTGCCAGCAGCTTAATTAGCGGGACCCCCGGTGAGCAGTTCTTC
few,TRBV13,TRBJ2-3,.,CASSLERGSTDTQYF,TGTGCCAGCAGCTTAGAAAGGGGAAGCACAGATACGCAGTATTTT
many,TRBV29-1,TRBJ2-3,.,CSVDFNNWITDTQYF,TGCAGCGTTGATTTTAATAACTGGATCACAGATACGCAGTATTTT
.,TRBV15,TRBJ2-2,.,CATSGEDDIASPAGELFF,TGTGCCACCAGCGGAGAAGATGATATAGCCTCCCCGGCCGGGGAGCTGTTTTTT
few,TRBV6-1,TRBJ2-7,TRBD2,CASSEVAGGPYEQYF,TGTGCCAGCAGTGAGGTAGCGGGGGGCCCCTACGAGCAGTACTTC
.,TRBV28,TRBJ2-1,TRBD1,CASSLSGWTGKNNNEQFF,TGTGCCAGCAGCCTCTCAGGCTGGACAGGAAAAAATAACAATGAGCAGTTCTTC